This record looks at one T cell receptor beta chain sequence and its context. Its antigen is undetermined. This specimen comes from a study of T cell clonotyping in hematopoietic cell transplantation. Study results and limitations: After transplant, recipient diversity fell while pathologically expanded clonotypes grew through day 180.

Here immunoSEQ multiplex PCR was the method, and the copy in TCRdb shows in-frame clones only, minus some. The table lists roughly 12,000 clones, approximately 89% of them singletons. The CDR3 runs to 16 residues. CDR1 is MDHEN, CDR2 SYDVKM, per germline. Trimming left V 6 bases short and J 6 bases short, with 18 bases between. The chain employs TRBV28 and TRBJ1-6, with a weak D call TRBD1 (5 bases). The clonotype originates from a woman between 50 and 59 years old in good health. Some clones in this sample may be carry-over from other donors' samples. Sequencing was carried out using peripheral blood mononuclear cells. The CDR3 DNA follows: TGTGCCAGCAGCAGGAGGGGCGGGGTAGGTAATTCACCCCTCCACTTT. Its protein product is CASSRRGGVGNSPLHF.